This T cell receptor (beta chain) was recorded in a study of blood T cell repertoires in COVID-19. Here immunoSEQ multiplex PCR was the method, and the copy in TCRdb shows in-frame clones only, minus some. The data contain under 300,000 clones, 80% to 95% of them seen just once; the ten biggest clones take up over 0.8%. During active infection, Seattle patients enrolled and were then monitored through disease. V lost 1 base and J 1 base, leaving 8 bases between the germline ends. CDR3 size: 15 residues. CDR1 MGHRA and CDR2 YSYEKL come from the germline V gene. This TCR came from a man younger than 40 with COVID-19, enrolled during active disease. The rearrangement joins TRBV4-1 to TRBJ1-5; D uncertain. The sample taken for sequencing was peripheral blood. The CDR3 loop is CASSQGEGSNQPQHF. As DNA, the CDR3 is TGCGCCAGCAGCCAAGGGGAGGGAAGCAATCAGCCCCAGCATTTT.